The 20 T cell receptor beta chains given below trace back to one sample, sequenced in a study of long-term antiretroviral therapy in people with HIV. Runs used v3.0 of the immunoSEQ assay and were done at survey level. The protocol was immunoSEQ multiplex PCR, while the TCRdb copy is restricted to in-frame clones and leaves out a portion. In the table there are approximately 22,000 clones, 75% to 85% of which are singletons. The sample in question was unsorted PBMCs, obtained 0.1 years before starting antiretroviral therapy. The receptors were sampled from a man between 18 and 29 years old with HIV.

The CDR3 loop is CASSDVDGGVRETQYF. As DNA, the CDR3 is TGTGCCAGTAGTGATGTTGACGGGGGGGTTCGAGAGACCCAGTACTTC. The chain is built from TRBV19 and TRBJ2-5; 8 bases line up with TRBD2. The CDR3 runs 16 residues. Germline V CDR1 and CDR2: LNHDA, SQIVND (reference sequence). The ends lost 5 bases at V and 4 bases at J; junction bases unmatched: 12. Together with reference TRBV19 and TRBJ2-5, the CDR3 gives the full variable domain: DGGITQSPKYLFRKEGQNVTLSCEQNLNHDAMYWYRQDPGQGLRLIYYSQIVNDFQKGDIAEGYSVSREKKESFPLTVTSAQKNPTAFYLCASSDVDGGVRETQYFGPGTRLLVL.

The chain is built from TRBV7-8 and TRBJ1-1; D is uncertain. Trimming removed 1 base from V and 1 base from J, with 10 bases in between. The CDR3 consists of 15 residues. Germline-derived CDR1 and CDR2 are SGHVS and FQNEAQ. The CDR3: CASSLGKAANTEAFF. CDR3 nucleotides: TGTGCCAGCAGCTTAGGTAAGGCAGCGAACACTGAAGCTTTCTTT. Together with reference TRBV7-8 and TRBJ1-1, the CDR3 gives the full variable domain: GAGVSQSPRYKVAKRGQDVALRCDPISGHVSLFWYQQALGQGPEFLTYFQNEAQLDKSGLPSDRFFAERPEGSVSTLKIQRTQQEDSAVYLCASSLGKAANTEAFFGQGTRLTVV.

Concerning this clone: The same CDR3 also results from other DNA sequences found in this sample. The V gene is TRBV6-6, the J gene TRBJ2-7; D assignment may be TRBD1 or TRBD2 (5 bases each). Germline lookup yields CDR1 MNHNY and CDR2 SVGAGI (reference sequence). The CDR3 runs to 12 residues. The V and J ends lost 9 bases and 4 bases respectively, with 13 bases between them. CDR3 coding DNA: TGTGCCAGTAGCCCTGGGGGATACGAGCAGTACTTC. It encodes CASSPGGYEQYF.

This chain connects TRBV9 to TRBJ2-3, with 7 bases aligning to TRBD1. The length of the CDR3 is 16 residues. Unmatched junction bases numbered 8, after V lost 3 bases and J lost 1 base. The germline V gene encodes CDR1 SGDLS and CDR2 YYNGEE. The CDR3 loop reads CASSGSIGQGTDTQYF. CDR3 bases: TGTGCCAGCAGCGGGAGCATCGGACAGGGCACAGATACGCAGTATTTT.

This chain joins TRBV5-6 and TRBJ1-2; TRBD1 matches 8 bases. The trim removed 1 base at V and 5 bases at J, leaving 10 bases unmatched. The CDR3 runs 16 residues. Germline CDR1 is SGHDT and CDR2 is YYEEEE. In nucleotides, the CDR3 is TGTGCCAGCAGCTTGAAGGGCCAGGGGGCAAGGTATGGCTACACCTTC. As protein: CASSLKGQGARYGYTF.

J is TRBJ2-7 and V is TRBV4-2; 9 bases line up with TRBD2. The CDR3 covers 18 residues. Germline CDR1 and CDR2: LGHNA and YNFKEQ. The V gene end was trimmed by 1 base and the J gene end by 6 bases; junction bases not matched to a gene: 16. The CDR3 coding sequence is TGTGCCAGCAGCCAAGTCTTAGGAGGGCTAGCGGGAACAGGCGAGCAGTACTTC. It translates to CASSQVLGGLAGTGEQYF.

This sequence joins TRBV12-5 and TRBJ2-3, with a tentative D call TRBD2 (6 bases). Germline V gene data show CDR1 as LGHNT and CDR2 as FRNRAP. The CDR3 runs to 24 residues. V was shortened by 0 bases and J by 9 bases, with 43 bases between the two germline ends. The CDR3 DNA follows: TGTGCTAGTGGTTTGGTAATTAGGGTCTCAACGGGGGAAACACCGACGATTATTGATGGAACGCAGTATTTT. Residues: CASGLVIRVSTGETPTIIDGTQYF. The full variable domain, its missing parts supplied by reference TRBV12-5 and TRBJ2-3, is DARVTQTPRHKVTEMGQEVTMRCQPILGHNTVFWYRQTMMQGLELLAYFRNRAPLDDSGMPKDRFSAEMPDATLATLKIQPSEPRDSAVYFCASGLVIRVSTGETPTIIDGTQYFGPGTRLTVL.

The chain couples TRBV30 to TRBJ2-7; TRBD2 is a possible D gene (5 bases). This CDR3 comprises 13 residues. Germline loops: CDR1 GTSNPN, CDR2 SVGIG (reference sequence). V was cut by 0 bases and J by 2 bases, with 8 bases left in between. In nucleotides, the CDR3 is TGTGCCTGGAGTGTAGGACTGCCCTACGAGCAGTACTTC. This translates into CAWSVGLPYEQYF.

V gene TRBV5-4 combines with J gene TRBJ2-1; D is tentatively TRBD1 or TRBD2 (6 bases each). The CDR3 consists of 13 residues. V shed 4 bases and J shed 8 bases, with 13 bases lying between them. CDR1 is SGHNT and CDR2 is YYREEE in the germline V gene (reference sequence). The CDR3 sequence: CASSPRGPYEQFF. The CDR3 DNA is TGTGCCAGCAGCCCTCGGGGGCCATATGAGCAGTTCTTC.

V and J are TRBV29-1 and TRBJ2-5, with D possibly being TRBD1 or TRBD2 (6 bases each). This CDR3 comprises 14 residues. Trimming shortened V by 6 bases and J by 4 bases, and 18 bases separated the two germline ends. Germline values: CDR1 SQVTM, CDR2 ANQGSEA. The DNA of the CDR3 is TGCAGCGTCGTAGGGGGGTCTGGGGGAGAGACCCAGTACTTC. This gives the protein CSVVGGSGGETQYF.

In its sample, this clone was seen a few times. The rearrangement joins TRBV7-2 to TRBJ2-1; no clear D. Trimming took 3 bases from V and 5 from J, leaving 11 bases between them. This CDR3 is built from 14 residues. CDR1 SGHTA and CDR2 FQGNSA come from the germline V gene. The CDR3 region is CASSFTSRDNEQFF. The CDR3 nucleotides read TGTGCCAGCAGCTTCACCTCTAGGGACAATGAGCAGTTCTTC.

The chain links TRBV5-5 to TRBJ1-2, with D possibly being TRBD1 (6 bases). CDR1 SGHKS and CDR2 YYEKEE come from the germline V gene (reference sequence). The CDR3 loop spans 14 amino acids. Trimming took off 4 bases at V and 7 bases at J, with 17 bases between the two ends. The CDR3 region is CASSVSRGEGGYTF. CDR3 coding DNA: TGTGCCAGCAGCGTGAGCAGGGGAGAGGGTGGCTACACCTTC.

The chain uses TRBV6-5 and TRBJ1-1; TRBD1 is a possible D gene (6 bases). Trimming stripped 6 bases from V and 6 bases from J, with 17 bases between. This CDR3 spans 14 amino acids. CDR1 and CDR2 from the germline V gene are MNHEY and SVGAGI. The CDR3 sequence is CASSQQGLVAEAFF. CDR3 in DNA: TGTGCCAGCAGCCAACAGGGCCTTGTGGCTGAAGCTTTCTTT.

With respect to this clone: The sample contains more than one DNA sequence encoding this CDR3. The chain has TRBV27 and TRBJ2-1; TRBD2 aligns across 7 bases. Germline lookup yields CDR1 MNHEY and CDR2 SMNVEV (reference sequence). This CDR3 has 16 amino acids. V trimming: 3 bases; J trimming: 0 bases; junction bases outside the gene matches: 5. The CDR3 nucleotides are TGTGCCAGCAGTTTGTCCGGGGGGAGCTCCTACAATGAGCAGTTCTTC. It translates to CASSLSGGSSYNEQFF.

This clone showed up just once. The CDR3 sequence is CASSQRGTGGNEQFF. The DNA of the CDR3 is TGTGCCAGCAGCCAACGCGGGACAGGGGGGAATGAGCAGTTCTTC. This chain links TRBV4-2 with TRBJ2-1; 11 bases line up with TRBD1. The CDR3 has 15 amino acids. After removal of 2 bases from V and 7 bases from J, the junction contained 4 bases not matched to a gene. Per the germline V gene, CDR1 is LGHNA and CDR2 is YNFKEQ.

This chain connects TRBV7-6 to TRBJ1-3; a weak D match, TRBD1 (5 bases). Trimming cost V 5 bases and J 4 bases, with 21 bases left between them. Per the germline V gene, CDR1 is SGHVS and CDR2 is FNYEAQ. CDR3 length: 17 amino acids. The CDR3 coding sequence is TGTGCCAGCAGCCCATTGGACGGACGAACAGGAGGAAACACCATATATTTT. This sequence encodes CASSPLDGRTGGNTIYF.

This clone has more than one count but fewer than ten. The chain is built from TRBV5-4 and TRBJ1-1; D call uncertain. The germline V and J ends were trimmed by 4 bases and 6 bases, with 7 bases remaining between them. This CDR3 comprises 11 residues. The V gene's germline CDR1 is SGHNT and CDR2 YYREEE (reference sequence). The DNA of the CDR3 is TGTGCCAGCAGCGCCGGGGCTGAAGCTTTCTTT. Protein product: CASSAGAEAFF.

The chain is built from TRBV7-3 and TRBJ2-3, with 8 bases aligning to TRBD2. V lost 3 bases, J lost 4 bases, and 6 bases stayed unmatched. Germline CDR1 SGHTA, CDR2 FQGTGA. This CDR3 has 15 amino acids. CDR3 amino acids: CASSFFSGVSDTQYF. CDR3 coding DNA: TGTGCCAGCAGCTTCTTTAGCGGGGTATCAGATACGCAGTATTTT.

This chain uses TRBV25-1 with TRBJ2-5, with D possibly being TRBD1 (6 bases). V was shortened by 9 bases and J by 4 bases, with 12 bases between the two germline ends. CDR1 and CDR2 (germline): MGHDK, SYGVNS. The CDR3 is 12 amino acids. In DNA, the CDR3 is TGTGCCAGTCAACAGGGACGAGAGACCCAGTACTTC. It codes for CASQQGRETQYF. Looking up the rest from reference TRBV25-1 and TRBJ2-5 gives the full variable domain: EADIYQTPRYLVIGTGKKITLECSQTMGHDKMYWYQQDPGMELHLIHYSYGVNSTEKGDLSSESTVSRIRTEHFPLTLESARPSHTSQYLCASQQGRETQYFGPGTRLLVL.

The rearrangement uses TRBV2 and TRBJ2-6; D is uncertain. This CDR3 has 15 amino acids. With 9 bases removed from V and 0 bases from J, the gap between germline ends came to 12 bases. In germline, CDR1 is SNHLY, CDR2 FYNNEI. CDR3 DNA sequence: TGTGCCAGTAAAGGTGACCACTCTGGGGCCAACGTCCTGACTTTC. Translated, it gives CASKGDHSGANVLTF.